The entry below describes one T cell receptor (beta chain). Its specificity is not known. The record originates from a study of T cell responses to AZD1222 COVID-19 vaccine. Study context: Second-dose intervals near 4 or 12 weeks were combined.

Here immunoSEQ multiplex PCR was the method, and the copy in TCRdb shows in-frame clones only, minus some. This table holds approximately 92,000 clones, roughly 91% found once. Study-wide points: Clonal diversity may have been underestimated, and the donors were mostly white British, with more females than males. No day 14 peak samples; only post-peak repertoires were characterized. Reportedly, close to half of spike-specific TCRs are directed against unmutated variant regions.

The CDR3 is 17 residues long. Trimming pared 2 bases from V and 3 bases from J, leaving 19 bases between. Germline lookup yields CDR1 SGHVS and CDR2 FQNEAQ. J is TRBJ2-5 and V is TRBV7-8; TRBD2 might be the D (7 bases). The sequence came from an adult in good health. Sequences were derived from peripheral blood, sampled on day 0 of AZD1222 vaccination. Here the CDR3 DNA reads TGTGCCAGCAGCTTAAGGCCGGTGAAGGGGGGGAAAGAGACCCAGTACTTC. Protein sequence: CASSLRPVKGGKETQYF.